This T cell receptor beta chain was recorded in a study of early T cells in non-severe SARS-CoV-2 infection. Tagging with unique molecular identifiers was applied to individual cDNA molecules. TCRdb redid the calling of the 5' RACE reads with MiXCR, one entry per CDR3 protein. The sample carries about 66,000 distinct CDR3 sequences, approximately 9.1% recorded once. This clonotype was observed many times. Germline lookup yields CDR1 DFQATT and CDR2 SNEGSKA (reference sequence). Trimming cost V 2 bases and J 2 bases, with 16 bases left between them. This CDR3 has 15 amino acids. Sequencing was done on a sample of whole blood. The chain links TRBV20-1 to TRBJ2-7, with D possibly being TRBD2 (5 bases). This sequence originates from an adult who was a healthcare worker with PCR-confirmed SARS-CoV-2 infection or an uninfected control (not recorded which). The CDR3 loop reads CSARIMAGSTYEQYF. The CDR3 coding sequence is TGCAGTGCTAGAATAATGGCGGGCTCAACCTACGAGCAGTACTTC.